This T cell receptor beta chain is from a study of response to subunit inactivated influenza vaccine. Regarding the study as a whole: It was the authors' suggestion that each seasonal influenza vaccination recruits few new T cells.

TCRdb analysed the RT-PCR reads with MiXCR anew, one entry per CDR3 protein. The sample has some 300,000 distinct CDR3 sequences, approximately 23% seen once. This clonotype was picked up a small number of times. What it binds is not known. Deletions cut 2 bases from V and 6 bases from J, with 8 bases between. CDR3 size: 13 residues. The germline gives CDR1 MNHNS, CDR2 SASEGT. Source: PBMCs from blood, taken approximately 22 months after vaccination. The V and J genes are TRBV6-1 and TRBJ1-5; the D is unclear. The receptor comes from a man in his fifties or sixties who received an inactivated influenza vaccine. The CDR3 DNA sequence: TGTGCCAGCAGTGAAATAGTAGGTCAGCCCCAGCATTTT. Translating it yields CASSEIVGQPQHF.